This T cell receptor beta chain came from a study of Ad26.COV2.S vaccination and SARS-CoV-2 variants. Study observations and caveats: Vaccine recipients showed a spike-specific TCR breadth that was higher than in placebo recipients. Considerable breadth of spike-specific CD8+ and CD4+ T cell responses has reportedly been documented following vaccination. Overall T cell responses may have been underestimated by the analyses of TCR breadth and depth.

CDR3 size: 18 residues. Looked up from germline, CDR1 is SEHNR and CDR2 is FQNEAQ (reference sequence). After removal of 4 bases from V and 0 bases from J, the junction contained 8 bases not matched to a gene. Sequencing used immunoSEQ multiplex PCR; TCRdb keeps in-frame clones, though not all of them. The sample lists about 180,000 clones; around nine tenths were seen once. Concerning this clone itself: Its matching antigen is unknown.

The chain links TRBV7-9 to TRBJ1-4; 10 nucleotides agree with TRBD1. The TCR was taken from a human donor who had recovered from COVID-19. This specimen consisted of peripheral blood, obtained after recovery from COVID-19. CDR3 loop: CASSWPGQGFATNEKLFF. In nucleotides, the CDR3 is TGTGCCAGCAGCTGGCCGGGACAGGGGTTTGCAACTAATGAAAAACTGTTTTTT. Looking up the rest from reference TRBV7-9 and TRBJ1-4 gives the full variable domain: DTGVSQNPRHKITKRGQNVTFRCDPISEHNRLYWYRQTLGQGPEFLTYFQNEAQLEKSRLLSDRFSAERPKGSFSTLEIQRTEQGDSAMYLCASSWPGQGFATNEKLFFGSGTQLSVL.